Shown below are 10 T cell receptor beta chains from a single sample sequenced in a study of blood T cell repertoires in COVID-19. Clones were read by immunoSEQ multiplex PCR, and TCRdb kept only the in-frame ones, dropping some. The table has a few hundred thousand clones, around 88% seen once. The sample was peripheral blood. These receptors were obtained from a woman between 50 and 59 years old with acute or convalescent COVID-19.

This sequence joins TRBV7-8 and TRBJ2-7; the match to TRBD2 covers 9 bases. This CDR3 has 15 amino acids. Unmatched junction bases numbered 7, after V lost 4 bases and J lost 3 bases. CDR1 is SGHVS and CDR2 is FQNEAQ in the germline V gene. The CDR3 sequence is CASSSVAGVVYEQYF. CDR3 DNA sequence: TGTGCCAGCAGCTCAGTAGCGGGAGTGGTCTACGAGCAGTACTTC.

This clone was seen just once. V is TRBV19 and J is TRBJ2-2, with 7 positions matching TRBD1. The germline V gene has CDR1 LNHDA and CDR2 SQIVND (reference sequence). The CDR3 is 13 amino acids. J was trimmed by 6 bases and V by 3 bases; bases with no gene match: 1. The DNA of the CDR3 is TGTGCCAGTAGTATTACAGGGGCCGGGGAGCTGTTTTTT. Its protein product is CASSITGAGELFF.

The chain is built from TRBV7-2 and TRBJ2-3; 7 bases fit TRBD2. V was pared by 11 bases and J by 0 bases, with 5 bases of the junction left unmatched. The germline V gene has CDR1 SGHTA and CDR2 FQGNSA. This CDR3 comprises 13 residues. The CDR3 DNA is TGTGCCGCAAGCGGGGAGAGCACAGATACGCAGTATTTT. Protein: CAASGESTDTQYF.

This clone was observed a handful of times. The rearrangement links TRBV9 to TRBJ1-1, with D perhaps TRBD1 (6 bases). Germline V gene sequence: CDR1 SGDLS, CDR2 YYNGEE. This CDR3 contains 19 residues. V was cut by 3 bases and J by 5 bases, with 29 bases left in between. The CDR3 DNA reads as TGTGCCAGCAGCGCCGCCACCGGGGCAGGGCGTCTGGGGGCTACTGAAGCTTTCTTT. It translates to CASSAATGAGRLGATEAFF. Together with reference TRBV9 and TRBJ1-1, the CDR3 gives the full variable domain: DSGVTQTPKHLITATGQRVTLRCSPRSGDLSVYWYQQSLDQGLQFLIQYYNGEERAKGNILERFSAQQFPDLHSELNLSSLELGDSALYFCASSAATGAGRLGATEAFFGQGTRLTVV.

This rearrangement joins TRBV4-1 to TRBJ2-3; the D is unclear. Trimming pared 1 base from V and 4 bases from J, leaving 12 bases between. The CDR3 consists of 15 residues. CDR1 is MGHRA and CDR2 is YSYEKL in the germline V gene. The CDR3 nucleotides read TGCGCCAGCAGCCAAGGATTTCCCGCGGCAGATACGCAGTATTTT. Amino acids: CASSQGFPAADTQYF.

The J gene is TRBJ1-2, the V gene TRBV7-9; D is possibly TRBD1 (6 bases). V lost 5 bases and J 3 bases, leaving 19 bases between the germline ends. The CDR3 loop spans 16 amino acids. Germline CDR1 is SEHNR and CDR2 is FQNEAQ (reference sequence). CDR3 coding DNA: TGTGCCAGCAGCCCGGCAGGGGTAGGGAGCGACTATGGCTACACCTTC. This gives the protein CASSPAGVGSDYGYTF.

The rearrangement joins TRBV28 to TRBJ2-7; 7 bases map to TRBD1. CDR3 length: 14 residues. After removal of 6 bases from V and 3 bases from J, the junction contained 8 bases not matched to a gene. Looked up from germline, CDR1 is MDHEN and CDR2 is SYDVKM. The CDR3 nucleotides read TGTGCCAGCAGACCCGGGACAGATGACTACGAGCAGTACTTC. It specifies CASRPGTDDYEQYF.

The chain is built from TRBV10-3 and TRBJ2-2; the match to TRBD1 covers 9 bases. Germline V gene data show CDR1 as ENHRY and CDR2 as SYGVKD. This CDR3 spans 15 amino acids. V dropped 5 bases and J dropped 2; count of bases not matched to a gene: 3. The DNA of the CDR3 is TGTGCCATCAGTCCGGGACAGGGAAACACCGGGGAGCTGTTTTTT. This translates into CAISPGQGNTGELFF.

As DNA, the CDR3 is TGCGCCAGCAGCCAAGGTGCTCCAGGACAGGGGATTCTCGAGACCCAGTACTTC. As protein: CASSQGAPGQGILETQYF. The chain joins TRBV4-1 to TRBJ2-5; 9 positions match TRBD1. The CDR3 loop spans 18 amino acids. Germline V lookup: CDR1 MGHRA, CDR2 YSYEKL. Germline trimming cut 1 base from V and 5 bases from J; bases unmatched to any gene: 14.

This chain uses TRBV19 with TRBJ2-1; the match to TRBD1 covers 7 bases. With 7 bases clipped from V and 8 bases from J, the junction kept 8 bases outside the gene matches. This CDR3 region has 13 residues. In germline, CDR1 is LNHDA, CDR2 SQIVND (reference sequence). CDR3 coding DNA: TGTGCCAGTATGGGGGACAGTACGGATGAGCAGTTCTTC. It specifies CASMGDSTDEQFF.